A selection of T cell receptor beta chains follows, all from one sample in a study of T cells in Graves' hyperthyroidism and ophthalmopathy. TCRdb reprocessed the multiplex PCR reads via MiXCR and lists one record per CDR3 protein. The data show hundreds of thousands of distinct CDR3 sequences, about a sixth seen once. Sequences were obtained from blood. These receptors all stem from a woman aged 18-30 years with Graves' hyperthyroidism that later progressed to Graves' ophthalmopathy. CDR3s include the opening cysteine and the closing phenylalanine or tryptophan. A D gene is named only where the DNA matches it firmly. The size field is filled for only some rows; it gives once, few, many or a size class.

v_call,j_call,clone_size,d_call,cdr3_aa,cdr3_nt
TRBV12-3/TRBV12-4,TRBJ2-5,-,TRBD2,CASGTTGGPSRETQYF,TGTGCCAGCGGGACTACGGGAGGGCCGAGTCGAGAGACCCAGTACTTC
TRBV2,TRBJ2-3,many,-,CASGASLGTQYF,TGTGCCAGCGGAGCCTCTCTGGGTACGCAGTATTTT
TRBV4-1,TRBJ2-2,-,TRBD1,CASRSDRTGELFF,TGCGCCAGCAGATCGGACAGGACCGGGGAGCTGTTTTTT
TRBV4-2,TRBJ1-1,few,-,CASKGNTEAFF,TGTGCCAGCAAAGGCAACACTGAAGCTTTCTTT
TRBV12-3/TRBV12-4,TRBJ2-3,many,TRBD1,CASSETGAADTQYF,TGTGCCAGCAGTGAAACAGGGGCTGCGGATACGCAGTATTTT
TRBV5-1,TRBJ2-1,-,-,CASSISSFSYNEQFF,TGCGCCAGCAGCATATCTAGCTTCTCCTACAATGAGCAGTTCTTC
TRBV9,TRBJ1-1,-,-,CASSPPGHRVAFF,TGTGCCAGCAGCCCCCCGGGACACAGAGTAGCTTTCTTT
TRBV11-2,TRBJ2-7,many,TRBD2,CASSFIMTSGFYEQYF,TGTGCCAGCAGCTTTATAATGACTAGCGGGTTCTACGAGCAGTACTTC
TRBV20-1,TRBJ2-7,many,-,CSARPESSYEQYF,TGCAGTGCTAGACCCGAAAGCTCCTACGAGCAGTACTTC
TRBV20-1,TRBJ2-1,many,TRBD2,CSARAPTSGTGNEQFF,TGCAGTGCTAGAGCACCAACTAGCGGGACGGGCAATGAGCAGTTCTTC
TRBV5-6,TRBJ2-7,few,TRBD1,CASSLLGQGPSYEQYF,TGTGCCAGCAGCTTGCTCGGACAGGGGCCCTCCTACGAGCAGTACTTC
TRBV5-1,TRBJ2-3,many,-,CASSLMRDTQYF,TGCGCCAGCAGCTTGATGAGGGATACGCAGTATTTT
TRBV28,TRBJ2-1,many,-,CASSFGATNEQFF,TGTGCCAGCAGTTTCGGGGCGACAAATGAGCAGTTCTTC
TRBV29-1,TRBJ2-1,-,TRBD2,CSVLLAGVYNEQFF,TGCAGCGTTCTACTAGCGGGGGTTTACAATGAGCAGTTCTTC
TRBV24-1,TRBJ1-1,few,-,CATSDLGGEAFF,TGTGCCACCAGTGATTTGGGGGGGGAAGCTTTCTTT
TRBV6-2/TRBV6-3,TRBJ2-1,few,-,CASSSRGGTYNEQFF,TGTGCCAGCAGTTCCAGGGGGGGGACCTACAATGAGCAGTTCTTC
TRBV19,TRBJ1-1,few,-,CASSITYAYVQGANTEAFF,TGTGCCAGTAGCATCACCTACGCATACGTACAGGGAGCGAACACTGAAGCTTTCTTT
TRBV6-5,TRBJ2-3,-,-,CASSYFLTGLGTDTQYF,TGTGCCAGCAGTTACTTTCTAACAGGGTTAGGCACAGATACGCAGTATTTT
TRBV30,TRBJ1-6,many,-,CARDSGGNSPLHF,TGTGCCCGAGACTCCGGCGGTAATTCACCCCTCCACTTT
TRBV6-1,TRBJ2-4,-,TRBD1,CASTGGNIQYF,TGTGCCAGCACAGGGGGAAACATTCAGTACTTC
TRBV27,TRBJ1-1,many,TRBD1,CASRYRGATEAFF,TGTGCCAGCAGATACAGGGGGGCAACTGAAGCTTTCTTT
TRBV6-2/TRBV6-3,TRBJ2-3,-,TRBD2,CASSRTSGRFGTDTQYF,TGTGCCAGCAGTCGGACTAGCGGGAGGTTTGGCACAGATACGCAGTATTTT
TRBV15,TRBJ2-1,many,-,CATSRESDPSNEQFF,TGTGCCACCAGCAGAGAGAGTGATCCTTCAAATGAGCAGTTCTTC
TRBV20-1,TRBJ2-1,many,-,CSAIGPIAAAYNEQFF,TGCAGTGCGATTGGTCCTATAGCGGCGGCCTACAATGAGCAGTTCTTC
TRBV28,TRBJ2-7,many,-,CASSPGLSPSSYEQYF,TGTGCCAGCAGCCCTGGACTATCTCCAAGCTCCTACGAGCAGTACTTC
TRBV5-1,TRBJ2-7,many,-,CASSPDRREQYF,TGCGCCAGCAGCCCGGACAGACGCGAGCAGTACTTC
TRBV14,TRBJ2-1,many,TRBD2,CASSQDWTSGFSYNEQFF,TGTGCCAGCAGCCAAGACTGGACTAGCGGATTCTCCTACAATGAGCAGTTCTTC
TRBV6-2/TRBV6-3,TRBJ2-5,few,-,CASSYSSRGETQYF,TGTGCCAGCAGTTACTCGAGTAGGGGAGAGACCCAGTACTTC
TRBV10-3,TRBJ1-4,many,TRBD1,CAISDLRTGGDNEKLFF,TGTGCCATCAGTGACCTTAGGACAGGGGGCGATAATGAAAAACTGTTTTTT
TRBV7-2,TRBJ1-5,many,-,CASSLGLNQPQHF,TGTGCCAGCAGCTTAGGGCTCAATCAGCCCCAGCATTTT
TRBV6-2/TRBV6-3,TRBJ2-7,many,-,CASSYQPERSFYEQYF,TGTGCCAGCAGTTATCAACCAGAAAGGTCCTTTTACGAGCAGTACTTC
TRBV12-3/TRBV12-4,TRBJ2-7,many,-,CASSFPAGAKNEQYF,TGTGCCAGCAGTTTTCCGGCAGGGGCGAAAAACGAGCAGTACTTC
TRBV5-4,TRBJ2-3,few,-,CASSDRKITDTQYF,TGTGCCAGCAGCGACAGAAAAATCACAGATACGCAGTATTTT
TRBV20-1,TRBJ2-2,-,TRBD1,CSAPVGGYPGELFF,TGCAGTGCCCCAGTAGGGGGCTACCCAGGGGAGCTGTTTTTT